This is a list of T cell receptor beta chains from one sample in a study. TCRdb redid the calling of the RT-PCR reads with MiXCR, one entry per CDR3 protein. The profile shows about 680,000 distinct CDR3 sequences, about 14% of them singletons. What was sequenced was memory CD4+ T cells from blood. These receptors were taken from a female donor in good health, serving as a healthy control. The CDR3 runs from the conserved cysteine through the conserved F or W. A D gene is named only where the DNA matches it firmly. Some rows mark clone size as missing; the rest say once, few, many or name a class of expanded clone.

V: TRBV25-1
size: few
J: TRBJ2-1
D: -
CDR3: CASSEYRMFF
DNA: TGTGCCAGCAGTGAATACCGAATGTTCTTC

V: TRBV6-5
size: many
J: TRBJ2-2
D: TRBD1
CDR3: CATRTGNTGELFF
DNA: TGTGCCACCAGGACAGGGAACACCGGGGAGCTGTTTTTT

V: TRBV6-5
size: many
J: TRBJ2-7
D: TRBD1
CDR3: CASSMRDSHSYEQYF
DNA: TGTGCCAGCAGTATGAGGGACAGCCACTCCTACGAGCAGTACTTC

V: TRBV7-9
size: -
J: TRBJ1-1
D: -
CDR3: CASSLARQGMEAFF
DNA: TGTGCCAGCAGCTTAGCTCGGCAGGGGATGGAAGCTTTCTTT

V: TRBV5-1
size: many
J: TRBJ2-5
D: TRBD2
CDR3: CASSFGTNQETQYF
DNA: TGCGCCAGCAGCTTTGGGACTAACCAAGAGACCCAGTACTTC

V: TRBV6-1
size: many
J: TRBJ2-3
D: -
CDR3: CATAPGGTDTQYF
DNA: TGTGCCACCGCACCGGGGGGCACAGATACGCAGTATTTT

V: TRBV7-2
size: many
J: TRBJ2-2
D: -
CDR3: CASSKQSGYSTGELFF
DNA: TGTGCCAGCAGCAAACAGAGTGGGTACAGCACCGGGGAGCTGTTTTTT

V: TRBV20-1
size: -
J: TRBJ1-1
D: -
CDR3: CSAALRGVNTEAFF
DNA: TGCAGTGCGGCCCTAAGAGGGGTGAACACTGAAGCTTTCTTT

V: TRBV6-1
size: few
J: TRBJ2-1
D: -
CDR3: CASSEVGWGGEQFF
DNA: TGTGCCAGCAGTGAAGTAGGTTGGGGTGGTGAGCAGTTCTTC

V: TRBV6-2/TRBV6-3
size: many
J: TRBJ1-1
D: -
CDR3: CASSLRLNTEAFF
DNA: TGTGCCAGCAGTCTCAGACTGAACACTGAAGCTTTCTTT

V: TRBV5-1
size: few
J: TRBJ2-3
D: -
CDR3: CASNLEGRTDTQYF
DNA: TGCGCCAGCAACCTGGAGGGCCGGACAGATACGCAGTATTTT

V: TRBV6-1
size: -
J: TRBJ2-1
D: -
CDR3: CASSETVWEQFF
DNA: TGTGCCAGCAGTGAAACAGTCTGGGAGCAGTTCTTC

V: TRBV7-9
size: -
J: TRBJ2-6
D: TRBD1
CDR3: CASSPGQGGSSGANVLTF
DNA: TGTGCCAGCAGTCCCGGACAGGGGGGGTCCTCTGGGGCCAACGTCCTGACTTTC

V: TRBV5-1
size: -
J: TRBJ2-2
D: -
CDR3: CASRLSSSGTGELFF
DNA: TGCGCCAGCAGGCTGAGTAGTAGCGGAACCGGGGAGCTGTTTTTT

V: TRBV29-1
size: few
J: TRBJ2-3
D: -
CDR3: CSVERGINTDTQYF
DNA: TGCAGCGTTGAAAGGGGCATCAACACAGATACGCAGTATTTT

V: TRBV6-5
size: many
J: TRBJ1-6
D: -
CDR3: CASSKRAREPLHF
DNA: TGTGCCAGCAGTAAGAGGGCCAGGGAACCCCTCCACTTT

V: TRBV19
size: -
J: TRBJ2-5
D: -
CDR3: CASSMSATGSETQYF
DNA: TGTGCCAGTAGTATGTCAGCCACCGGCTCCGAGACCCAGTACTTC

V: TRBV29-1
size: few
J: TRBJ2-1
D: -
CDR3: CSVDRDLNEQFF
DNA: TGCAGCGTTGACAGGGATTTGAATGAGCAGTTCTTC

V: TRBV5-1
size: few
J: TRBJ1-2
D: -
CDR3: CASSLGQARSKPSYGYTF
DNA: TGCGCCAGCAGCTTGGGACAGGCACGATCGAAGCCTTCCTATGGCTACACCTTC

V: TRBV11-2
size: -
J: TRBJ2-3
D: -
CDR3: CASSLGRGQGGDTQYF
DNA: TGTGCCAGCAGCTTAGGACGGGGACAAGGGGGGGATACGCAGTATTTT

V: TRBV30
size: -
J: TRBJ2-1
D: -
CDR3: CAWSVSIGSGSYNEQFF
DNA: TGTGCCTGGAGTGTCAGTATAGGTAGCGGCAGCTACAATGAGCAGTTCTTC

V: TRBV7-2
size: few
J: TRBJ2-7
D: TRBD1
CDR3: CASSLGGQGAGYEQYF
DNA: TGTGCCAGCAGCTTAGGGGGCCAGGGGGCTGGGTACGAGCAGTACTTC

V: TRBV27
size: few
J: TRBJ2-1
D: -
CDR3: CASSPGALPPYNEQFF
DNA: TGTGCCAGCAGTCCCGGGGCTCTCCCCCCCTACAATGAGCAGTTCTTC

V: TRBV11-3
size: once
J: TRBJ2-1
D: TRBD2
CDR3: CASSLEVSGSGEQFF
DNA: TGTGCCAGCAGCTTAGAGGTTAGCGGGAGTGGTGAGCAGTTCTTC

V: TRBV6-5
size: many
J: TRBJ2-7
D: TRBD2
CDR3: CASRAGLAGSYEQYF
DNA: TGTGCCAGCAGGGCGGGACTAGCGGGTTCCTACGAGCAGTACTTC

V: TRBV5-1
size: few
J: TRBJ2-5
D: TRBD1
CDR3: CASSYGQEAHQETQYF
DNA: TGCGCCAGCAGCTACGGACAGGAGGCACACCAAGAGACCCAGTACTTC

V: TRBV20-1
size: -
J: TRBJ1-4
D: -
CDR3: CSAVGTRNEKLFF
DNA: TGCAGTGCGGTCGGGACACGGAATGAAAAACTGTTTTTT

V: TRBV24-1
size: -
J: TRBJ1-4
D: TRBD1
CDR3: CATSEPTGGTEKLFF
DNA: TGTGCCACCAGTGAGCCGACAGGGGGCACGGAAAAACTGTTTTTT

V: TRBV15
size: -
J: TRBJ2-1
D: -
CDR3: CATSREWSSPNEQFF
DNA: TGTGCCACCAGCAGAGAATGGTCTAGTCCCAATGAGCAGTTCTTC

V: TRBV24-1
size: few
J: TRBJ2-3
D: -
CDR3: CATSGFAAGDTQYF
DNA: TGTGCCACCAGTGGCTTCGCCGCCGGAGATACGCAGTATTTT